This T cell receptor (beta chain) stems from a study of molecular identifiers for immune sequencing clone quantification. Study results and caveats: Over 97% of CMV-specific effector molecules, but under 1% of naive ones, were in clones above 20 copies. Spiked Jurkat TCR RNA from one cell was reportedly detectable among fewer than 1.2 million naive cells.

Naive CD8 library inputs spanned roughly 17,000 to 1,000,000 sorted cells and 10%, 30% or 50% RNA. A CD8+CD4-CCR7+CD45RA+ phenotype served as the sorting definition for naive CD8 T cells. From the PCR reads, TCRdb called clonotypes with MiXCR, one entry per CDR3 protein. The sample shows 62,000 or so distinct CDR3 sequences, about a sixth of them seen only once. The CDR3 spans 13 residues. After removal of 3 bases from V and 5 bases from J, the junction contained 4 bases not matched to a gene. Per germline, CDR1 MNHNY and CDR2 SVGAGI (reference sequence). This clonotype was observed many times. Its antigen is unknown.

The TCR originated in a human donor in good health. Some libraries in this study had Jurkat cell RNA spiked in. The chain is built from TRBV6-6 and TRBJ2-7; 7 bases fit TRBD2. Material for sequencing was naive CD8+ T cells from blood, with Jurkat cell RNA spiked in. Sample subset: FACS-sorted CD8+CD4-CCR7+CD45RA+ naive T cells. The CDR3: CASSYASGNEQYF. The CDR3 coding sequence is TGTGCCAGCAGTTATGCCAGCGGGAACGAGCAGTACTTC.